One and the same sample provided the 20 T cell receptor beta chains below, sequenced in a study of T cell responses to AZD1222 COVID-19 vaccine. The repertoire was sequenced with immunoSEQ multiplex PCR; TCRdb's copy has only in-frame clones and lacks some. The sample yields 90,000 to 120,000 clones, around nine tenths seen once. Sequenced material: peripheral blood, taken 28 days after the second AZD1222 dose. These receptors were collected from an adult who received the AZD1222 COVID-19 vaccine.

J is TRBJ2-1 and V is TRBV29-1; 10 nucleotides match TRBD2. The CDR3 is made up of 14 amino acids. Trimming removed 5 bases from V and 9 bases from J; junction bases left unmatched: 10. Germline V CDR1 and CDR2: SQVTM, ANQGSEA. The CDR3 nucleotides are TGCAGCGTTCGGTGGCTAGCGGGAGTTCCTGAGCAGTTCTTC. Translating it yields CSVRWLAGVPEQFF.

The genes are TRBV4-2 and TRBJ1-3, with 8 positions matching TRBD1. J gave up 5 bases and V 0 bases, and 9 bases lay outside the gene matches. The germline CDR1 and CDR2 sequences are LGHNA and YNFKEQ. The CDR3 has 17 amino acids. The CDR3 DNA reads TGTGCCAGCAGCCAAGAACTTAGGACAGGGCTGAGAAACACCATATATTTT. It specifies CASSQELRTGLRNTIYF.

The chain uses TRBV2 and TRBJ1-1; TRBD1 matches at 8 bases. The germline V gene has CDR1 SNHLY and CDR2 FYNNEI. This CDR3 comprises 14 residues. After removal of 6 bases from V and 1 base from J, the junction contained 4 bases not matched to a gene. The CDR3 reads CASRDRVENTEAFF. CDR3 nucleotide sequence: TGTGCCAGCAGGGACAGGGTGGAGAACACTGAAGCTTTCTTT. The variable domain in full, completed from reference TRBV2 and TRBJ1-1, reads EPEVTQTPSHQVTQMGQEVILRCVPISNHLYFYWYRQILGQKVEFLVSFYNNEISEKSEIFDDQFSVERPDGSNFTLKIRSTKLEDSAMYFCASRDRVENTEAFFGQGTRLTVV.

J is TRBJ2-5 and V is TRBV2; 10 bases line up with TRBD1. CDR3 length: 14 residues. V shed 6 bases and J 2 bases; nucleotides not matched to a gene: 3. Germline V gives CDR1 SNHLY, CDR2 FYNNEI. The CDR3 loop reads CASSEDRGQETQYF. The DNA of the CDR3 is TGTGCCAGCAGCGAGGACAGGGGGCAAGAGACCCAGTACTTC. Combining the CDR3 with reference TRBV2 and TRBJ2-5 gives the whole variable domain EPEVTQTPSHQVTQMGQEVILRCVPISNHLYFYWYRQILGQKVEFLVSFYNNEISEKSEIFDDQFSVERPDGSNFTLKIRSTKLEDSAMYFCASSEDRGQETQYFGPGTRLLVL.

The chain links TRBV2 to TRBJ1-5; D ambiguous. V lost 1 base to trimming and J lost 0 bases, with 7 bases between them. Germline-derived CDR1 and CDR2 are SNHLY and FYNNEI. The CDR3 has 15 residues. DNA of the CDR3: TGTGCCAGCAGTGAAGAAGTATATAGCAATCAGCCCCAGCATTTT. Protein: CASSEEVYSNQPQHF.

The chain carries TRBV5-1 and TRBJ1-1, with D unclear. The CDR3 runs to 14 residues. The V gene's germline CDR1 is SGHRS and CDR2 YFSETQ. Trimming stripped 2 bases from V and 9 bases from J, with 17 bases between. DNA of the CDR3: TGCGCCAGCAGCTTAGGTAGGGAAGGCTTCCAAGCTTTCTTT. This codes for CASSLGREGFQAFF.

The chain joins TRBV30 to TRBJ1-1, with 9 bases identical to TRBD1. Germline values: CDR1 GTSNPN, CDR2 SVGIG (reference sequence). This CDR3 contains 17 residues. After removal of 4 bases from V and 0 bases from J, the junction contained 12 bases not matched to a gene. The CDR3 nucleotides are TGTGCCTGGATTGATAGATCGGGACAGGGAATGAACACTGAAGCTTTCTTT. Translation gives CAWIDRSGQGMNTEAFF.

The rearrangement joins TRBV18 to TRBJ2-3, with 10 nucleotides matching TRBD2. Trimming cost V 0 bases and J 3 bases; bases outside gene matches: 6. The germline gives CDR1 KGHSH, CDR2 LQKENI. This CDR3 spans 17 amino acids. CDR3 coding DNA: TGTGCCAGCTCACCACCATGGCTAGCGGGAGATACAGATACGCAGTATTTT. Encoded protein: CASSPPWLAGDTDTQYF. The whole variable domain, filled in from reference TRBV18 and TRBJ2-3, reads NAGVMQNPRHLVRRRGQEARLRCSPMKGHSHVYWYRQLPEEGLKFMVYLQKENIIDESGMPKERFSAEFPKEGPSILRIQQVVRGDSAAYFCASSPPWLAGDTDTQYFGPGTRLTVL.

This chain connects TRBV6-5 to TRBJ1-4; D gene unclear. Trimming removed 4 bases from V and 4 bases from J, with 10 bases in between. Per the germline V gene, CDR1 is MNHEY and CDR2 is SVGAGI. The CDR3 has 14 amino acids. This CDR3 reads CASSLGSINEKLFF. For the CDR3, the DNA is TGTGCCAGCAGTTTAGGCAGTATTAATGAAAAACTGTTTTTT.

The chain joins TRBV11-2 to TRBJ1-1, with a weak D call TRBD1 (5 bases). The CDR3 spans 14 residues. V lost 3 bases and J 1 base, leaving 9 bases between the germline ends. CDR1 and CDR2 from the germline V gene are SGHAT and FQNNGV. CDR3 bases: TGTGCCAGCAGCTTGTCGGGACCGAACACTGAAGCTTTCTTT. It is translated as CASSLSGPNTEAFF.

The rearrangement links TRBV28 to TRBJ2-3; 9 nucleotides match TRBD2. Germline V lookup: CDR1 MDHEN, CDR2 SYDVKM. Unmatched junction bases numbered 6, after V lost 5 bases and J lost 0 bases. CDR3 size: 16 residues. The CDR3 DNA is TGTGCCAGCAGTGATACTAGCGGGCACAGCACAGATACGCAGTATTTT. Translation gives CASSDTSGHSTDTQYF. The variable domain in full, completed from reference TRBV28 and TRBJ2-3, reads DVKVTQSSRYLVKRTGEKVFLECVQDMDHENMFWYRQDPGLGLRLIYFSYDVKMKEKGDIPEGYSVSREKKERFSLILESASTNQTSMYLCASSDTSGHSTDTQYFGPGTRLTVL.

The chain uses TRBV10-3 and TRBJ2-7, with D tentatively TRBD1 (5 bases). Germline CDR1 is ENHRY and CDR2 is SYGVKD. This CDR3 comprises 15 residues. V was trimmed by 6 bases and J by 0 bases, leaving 15 bases between them. DNA of the CDR3: TGTGCCATCAGCTCCGGACAAGGAAGCTCCTACGAGCAGTACTTC. This translates into CAISSGQGSSYEQYF.

The V and J genes are TRBV5-1 and TRBJ1-6; 7 bases agree with TRBD1. This CDR3 spans 16 amino acids. Germline V gene sequence: CDR1 SGHRS, CDR2 YFSETQ. The trim removed 4 bases at V and 7 bases at J, leaving 11 bases unmatched. CDR3 amino acids: CASSGATGERNSPLHF. CDR3 in DNA: TGCGCCAGCAGCGGTGCCACAGGGGAGCGGAATTCACCCCTCCACTTT.

V is TRBV10-2 and J is TRBJ2-4; 8 bases are shared with TRBD1. After removal of 6 bases from V and 1 base from J, the junction contained 14 bases not matched to a gene. Per the germline V gene, CDR1 is WSHSY and CDR2 is SAAADI. This CDR3 is built from 18 residues. The CDR3 region is CASSPAGTGMLAKNIQYF. The CDR3 nucleotides are TGCGCCAGCAGCCCCGCCGGGACAGGAATGCTGGCCAAAAACATTCAGTACTTC.

The DNA for the CDR3 is TGCGCCAGCGGACCCGGGACGGGGAACACTGAAGCTTTCTTT. Its translation: CASGPGTGNTEAFF. The rearrangement links TRBV5-1 to TRBJ1-1; tentative D call: TRBD1 (5 bases). Germline V lookup: CDR1 SGHRS, CDR2 YFSETQ. V lost 7 bases and J lost 1, with 14 bases in between. This CDR3 has 14 amino acids.

The chain is built from TRBV5-1 and TRBJ1-2, with 7 bases aligning to TRBD1. The CDR3 runs 19 residues. J gave up 0 bases and V 4 bases, and 18 bases lay outside the gene matches. Germline lookup yields CDR1 SGHRS and CDR2 YFSETQ. The CDR3 reads CASSPAHNTQGYTNYGYTF. The CDR3 region has the DNA TGCGCCAGCAGCCCGGCCCACAACACACAGGGGTACACTAACTATGGCTACACCTTC. The full variable domain, its missing parts supplied by reference TRBV5-1 and TRBJ1-2, is KAGVTQTPRYLIKTRGQQVTLSCSPISGHRSVSWYQQTPGQGLQFLFEYFSETQRNKGNFPGRFSGRQFSNSRSEMNVSTLELGDSALYLCASSPAHNTQGYTNYGYTFGSGTRLTVV.

This rearrangement joins TRBV3-1 (or the pseudogene TRBV3-2) to TRBJ2-6; TRBD1 aligns across 7 bases. The CDR3 has 17 amino acids. CDR1 is LGHDT and CDR2 is YNNKEL in the germline V gene (reference sequence). V was pared by 3 bases and J by 2 bases, with 7 bases of the junction left unmatched. For the CDR3, the DNA is TGTGCCAGCAGCCACTGGACAGGTCTTACTGGGGCCAACGTCCTGACTTTC. Its protein is CASSHWTGLTGANVLTF.

This sequence joins TRBV6-1 and TRBJ2-6; TRBD1 matches at 9 bases. The CDR3 is 18 residues long. Germline values: CDR1 MNHNS, CDR2 SASEGT. J lost 0 bases, V lost 4 bases, and 7 bases had no gene match. The CDR3, as DNA: TGTGCCAGCAGTGGAGGACAGGGGACGGGCTCTGGGGCCAACGTCCTGACTTTC. This codes for CASSGGQGTGSGANVLTF.

V usage is TRBV18 and J usage is TRBJ1-5; TRBD1 is a possible D gene (5 bases). Per germline, CDR1 KGHSH and CDR2 LQKENI. CDR3 length equals 13 residues. The V and J ends lost 3 bases and 6 bases respectively, with 9 bases between them. The CDR3 loop is CASSPGATQPQHF. The CDR3 DNA sequence: TGTGCCAGCTCACCCGGGGCCACTCAGCCCCAGCATTTT.

Written as DNA, the CDR3 is TGTGCCAGCAGCTCGACAGGGGGCTATGTGTCCCCTGAAGCTTTCTTT. The encoded protein is CASSSTGGYVSPEAFF. The rearrangement joins TRBV11-2 to TRBJ1-1; 10 bases agree with TRBD1. Trimming took 4 bases from V and 6 from J; bases not matched to a gene: 11. From germline, CDR1 is SGHAT and CDR2 FQNNGV. The CDR3 totals 16 residues. Full variable domain (outside the CDR3, taken from reference TRBV11-2 and TRBJ1-1): EAGVAQSPRYKIIEKRQSVAFWCNPISGHATLYWYQQILGQGPKLLIQFQNNGVVDDSQLPKDRFSAERLKGVDSTLKIQPAKLEDSAVYLCASSSTGGYVSPEAFFGQGTRLTVV.